This note documents a single TCR beta chain sequence. Random hexamers were used to reverse transcribe the RNA input (roughly 0.5 to 1 ug). Across 54 Vbeta and 13 Jbeta, TCR beta CDR3 was amplified with immunoSEQ multiplex PCR. TCRdb processed the immunoSEQ multiplex PCR reads anew with MiXCR; each CDR3 protein has one entry. The sample lists approximately 300,000 distinct CDR3 sequences, about 89% occurring once. Germline CDR1 is LGHNA and CDR2 is YSLEER. Trimming cost V 4 bases and J 4 bases, with 20 bases left between them. The CDR3 covers 17 residues. The authors sequenced TCR beta from blood CD8+ and CD4+ T cells. Each multiple sclerosis control was a treatment-naive patient with relapsing-remitting disease that was either stable or active. TEMRA cells were FACS-enriched, unlike CD8+ and CD4+ T cells, which were negatively isolated. This record comes from a study of CD8 T cells in Susac syndrome.

This receptor was identified in a human donor with multiple sclerosis. This chain uses TRBV4-3 with TRBJ1-3; D remains ambiguous. Sequenced material: CD8+ T cells from PBMCs. The CDR3 sequence: CASSRAPLPSLGNTIYF. The CDR3 region has the DNA TGCGCCAGCAGCCGCGCACCCCTTCCGTCTCTGGGAAACACCATATATTTT.